Listed below are T cell receptor beta chains from one sample, sequenced in a study of blood T cell repertoires in COVID-19. TCRdb's copy holds only in-frame clones and misses some; the assay was immunoSEQ multiplex PCR. The data show some 530,000 clones, approximately 85% seen once. Source material: peripheral blood. These TCRs come from a human donor in a cohort sampled during active COVID-19. Each CDR3 is given with its conserved first and last residue. D genes are given only for firm matches. Not all rows give a size; the values are once, few, many and, for expanded clones, a class.

D: TRBD1
size: NA
J: TRBJ1-5
V: TRBV19
DNA: TGTGCCAGTAGTATAGGGGCGACAGGGTTTAGCAATCAGCCCCAGCATTTT
CDR3: CASSIGATGFSNQPQHF

D: NA
size: NA
J: TRBJ2-3
V: TRBV24-1
DNA: TGTGCCACCAGTGATTTTGGGCAGGGCCACTCAGATACGCAGTATTTT
CDR3: CATSDFGQGHSDTQYF

D: NA
size: NA
J: TRBJ2-5
V: TRBV28
DNA: TGTGCCAGCTCACCCTCCCGGGCAGGGCGAGAGACCCAGTACTTC
CDR3: CASSPSRAGRETQYF

D: NA
size: NA
J: TRBJ2-7
V: TRBV5-8
DNA: TGTGCCAGCAGCCGGACTTATAGCTCCTACGAGCAGTACTTC
CDR3: CASSRTYSSYEQYF

D: NA
size: NA
J: TRBJ1-5
V: TRBV21-1
DNA: TGTGCCAGCCTCGGGACAGGTAGCAATCAGCCCCAGCATTTT
CDR3: CASLGTGSNQPQHF

D: NA
size: NA
J: TRBJ2-3
V: TRBV19
DNA: TGTGCCAGTAGTATAGATTACAGTACAGATACGCAGTATTTT
CDR3: CASSIDYSTDTQYF

D: NA
size: once
J: TRBJ1-1
V: TRBV2
DNA: TGTGCCAGCACCAGACAGTCACACACTGAAGCTTTCTTT
CDR3: CASTRQSHTEAFF

D: TRBD2
size: NA
J: TRBJ2-1
V: TRBV24-1
DNA: TGTGCCACCAGTGACCCCGGGACTAGCGTTAATGAGCAGTTCTTC
CDR3: CATSDPGTSVNEQFF

D: TRBD1
size: NA
J: TRBJ2-1
V: TRBV7-6
DNA: TGTGCCAGCAGCTTAGACAGGGGGCACTACAATGAGCAGTTCTTC
CDR3: CASSLDRGHYNEQFF

D: NA
size: NA
J: TRBJ1-1
V: TRBV30
DNA: TGTGCCTGGGATTCAACAGGGAACACTGAAGCTTTCTTT
CDR3: CAWDSTGNTEAFF

D: NA
size: NA
J: TRBJ2-6
V: TRBV7-3
DNA: TGTGCCAGCAGCTTAAGCTCAGGGGTCGGGGCCAACGTCCTGACTTTC
CDR3: CASSLSSGVGANVLTF

D: NA
size: NA
J: TRBJ2-7
V: TRBV4-3
DNA: TGCGCCAGCAGCCAAGATTCACACCACTCCTACGAGCAGTACTTC
CDR3: CASSQDSHHSYEQYF

D: NA
size: NA
J: TRBJ1-1
V: TRBV30
DNA: TGTGCCTGGAGTCTCGGTCACGAAGCTTTCTTT
CDR3: CAWSLGHEAFF

D: NA
size: NA
J: TRBJ1-1
V: TRBV12-3/TRBV12-4
DNA: TGTGCCAGCAGCTCTACAGCCGAAGCTTTCTTT
CDR3: CASSSTAEAFF

D: NA
size: NA
J: TRBJ2-1
V: TRBV10-3
DNA: TGTGCCATCAACGACTGGGGCAGCTCCTACAATGAGCAGTTCTTC
CDR3: CAINDWGSSYNEQFF

D: NA
size: NA
J: TRBJ1-3
V: TRBV19
DNA: TGTGCCAGTAGTACGGAGACTACCTACTCTGGAAACACCATATATTTT
CDR3: CASSTETTYSGNTIYF

D: TRBD1
size: NA
J: TRBJ2-5
V: TRBV5-1
DNA: TGCGCCAGCAGCTTGGAGGGACAGGGGGAAGTAGAGACCCAGTACTTC
CDR3: CASSLEGQGEVETQYF

D: NA
size: NA
J: TRBJ2-7
V: TRBV5-1
DNA: TGCGCCAGCAGCTTGGGTCAGGGATGGGGAGAGCAGTACTTC
CDR3: CASSLGQGWGEQYF

D: TRBD1
size: few
J: TRBJ1-5
V: TRBV19
DNA: TGTGCCAGTAACCCCGGACAGGGGCCTCAGCCCCAGCATTTT
CDR3: CASNPGQGPQPQHF

D: TRBD2
size: NA
J: TRBJ2-3
V: TRBV3-1/TRBV3-2
DNA: TGTGCCAGCAGCCAGCGACTAGCGGGAGTAGGGACAGATACGCAGTATTTT
CDR3: CASSQRLAGVGTDTQYF

D: TRBD1
size: NA
J: TRBJ2-1
V: TRBV30
DNA: TGTGCCTGGAGTTCAGGGGGTGAGCAGTTCTTC
CDR3: CAWSSGGEQFF

D: NA
size: once
J: TRBJ1-4
V: TRBV4-3
DNA: TGCGCCAGCAGCCCAAACCCCCCTAGGCAGGGGCAAAATGAAAAACTGTTTTTT
CDR3: CASSPNPPRQGQNEKLFF